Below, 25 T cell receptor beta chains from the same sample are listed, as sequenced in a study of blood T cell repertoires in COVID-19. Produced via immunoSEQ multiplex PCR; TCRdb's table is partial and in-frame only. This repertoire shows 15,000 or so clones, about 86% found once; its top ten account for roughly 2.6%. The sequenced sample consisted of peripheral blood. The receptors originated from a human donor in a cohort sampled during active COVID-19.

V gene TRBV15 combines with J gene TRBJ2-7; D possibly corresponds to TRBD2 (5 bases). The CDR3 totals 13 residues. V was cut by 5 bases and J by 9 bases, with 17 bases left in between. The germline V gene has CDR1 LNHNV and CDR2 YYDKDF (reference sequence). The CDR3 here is CATSGLPTAGQYF. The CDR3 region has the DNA TGTGCCACCAGCGGCCTCCCAACGGCGGGGCAGTACTTC.

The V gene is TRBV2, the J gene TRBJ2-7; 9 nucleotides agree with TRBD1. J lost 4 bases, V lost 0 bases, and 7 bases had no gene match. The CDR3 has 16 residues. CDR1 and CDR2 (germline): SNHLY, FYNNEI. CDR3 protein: CASSEAVTGGGYEQYF. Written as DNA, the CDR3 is TGTGCCAGCAGTGAAGCGGTGACAGGGGGAGGGTACGAGCAGTACTTC.

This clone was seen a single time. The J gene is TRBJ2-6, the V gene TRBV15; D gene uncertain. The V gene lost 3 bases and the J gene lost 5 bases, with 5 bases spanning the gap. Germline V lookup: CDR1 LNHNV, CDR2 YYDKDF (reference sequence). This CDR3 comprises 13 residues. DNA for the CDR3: TGTGCCACCAGCAGGTCTAGGGCCAACGTCCTGACTTTC. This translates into CATSRSRANVLTF.

The CDR3 DNA reads as TGTGCCAGCAGTCTTTCCGGGGTCCAAGAGACCCAGTACTTC. This sequence encodes CASSLSGVQETQYF. This sequence joins TRBV27 and TRBJ2-5; weak D call: TRBD2 (5 bases). The CDR3 contains 14 residues. V was pared by 5 bases and J by 1 base, with 11 bases between. CDR1 and CDR2 (germline): MNHEY, SMNVEV (reference sequence).

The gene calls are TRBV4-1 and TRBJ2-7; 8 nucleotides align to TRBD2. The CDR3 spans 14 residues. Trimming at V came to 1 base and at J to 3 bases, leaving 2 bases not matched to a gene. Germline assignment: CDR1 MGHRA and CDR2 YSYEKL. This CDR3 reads CASSQAGGVYEQYF. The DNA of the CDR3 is TGCGCCAGCAGCCAAGCCGGGGGGGTCTACGAGCAGTACTTC.

The CDR3 bases are TGTGCCAGCAGCTTGTACGGGAGCTCCTATAATTCACCCCTCCACTTT. This translates into CASSLYGSSYNSPLHF. The rearrangement links TRBV5-4 to TRBJ1-6, with D uncertain. Trimming left V 1 base short and J 0 bases short, with 8 bases between. CDR1 is SGHNT and CDR2 is YYREEE in the germline V gene (reference sequence). The CDR3 loop spans 16 amino acids.

CDR3 protein: CASTLGANVLTF. The CDR3 DNA is TGTGCCAGCACTCTTGGGGCCAACGTCCTGACTTTC. V is TRBV25-1 and J is TRBJ2-6; D not resolved. Between the trimmed V and J ends, which lost 7 bases and 3 bases, there was a span of 4 bases. There are 12 residues in the CDR3. Germline values: CDR1 MGHDK, CDR2 SYGVNS.

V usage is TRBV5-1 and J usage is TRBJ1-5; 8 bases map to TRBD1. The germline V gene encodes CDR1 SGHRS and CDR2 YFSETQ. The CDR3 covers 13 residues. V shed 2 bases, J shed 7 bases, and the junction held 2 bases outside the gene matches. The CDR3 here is CASSFTGGQPQHF. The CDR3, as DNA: TGCGCCAGCAGCTTCACAGGGGGACAGCCCCAGCATTTT.

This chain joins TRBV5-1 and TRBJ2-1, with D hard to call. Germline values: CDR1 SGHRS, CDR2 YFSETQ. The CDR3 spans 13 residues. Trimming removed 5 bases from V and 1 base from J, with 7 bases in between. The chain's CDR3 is CASRTFSYNEQFF. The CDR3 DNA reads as TGCGCCAGCAGAACTTTTTCCTACAATGAGCAGTTCTTC.

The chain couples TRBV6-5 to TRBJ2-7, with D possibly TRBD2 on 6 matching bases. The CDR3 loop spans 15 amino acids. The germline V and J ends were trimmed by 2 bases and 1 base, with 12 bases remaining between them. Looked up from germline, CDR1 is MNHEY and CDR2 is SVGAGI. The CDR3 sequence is CASSYLRGFSYEQYF. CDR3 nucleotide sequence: TGTGCCAGCAGTTACCTCCGGGGGTTTTCCTACGAGCAGTACTTC.

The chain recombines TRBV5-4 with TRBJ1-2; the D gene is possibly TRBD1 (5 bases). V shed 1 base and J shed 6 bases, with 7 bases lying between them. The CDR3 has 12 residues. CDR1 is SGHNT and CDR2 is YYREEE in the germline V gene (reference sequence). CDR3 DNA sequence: TGTGCCAGCAGCTTGCGGGGGAATGGCTACACCTTC. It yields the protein CASSLRGNGYTF.

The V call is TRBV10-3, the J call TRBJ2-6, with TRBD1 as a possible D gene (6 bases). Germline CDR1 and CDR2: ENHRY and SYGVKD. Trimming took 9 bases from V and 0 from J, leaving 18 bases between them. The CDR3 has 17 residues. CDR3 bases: TGTGCCATACCCCTCCCCGGACAGCGCTCTGGGGCCAACGTCCTGACTTTC. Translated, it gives CAIPLPGQRSGANVLTF.

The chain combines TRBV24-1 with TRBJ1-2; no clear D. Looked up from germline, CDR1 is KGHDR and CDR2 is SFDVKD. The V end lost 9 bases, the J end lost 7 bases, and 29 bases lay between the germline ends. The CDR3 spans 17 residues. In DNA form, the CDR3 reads TGTGCCACCCCGCACCGCGGGAGCCCGTCAGGTTGGTGTGGCTACACCTTC. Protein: CATPHRGSPSGWCGYTF.

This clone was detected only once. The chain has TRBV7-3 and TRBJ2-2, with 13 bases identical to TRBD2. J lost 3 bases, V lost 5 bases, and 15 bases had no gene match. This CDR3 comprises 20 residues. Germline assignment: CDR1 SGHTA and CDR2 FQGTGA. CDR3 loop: CASSPYVTGLAGRHTGELFF. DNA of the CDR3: TGTGCCAGCAGCCCCTACGTAACGGGACTAGCGGGAAGACACACCGGGGAGCTGTTTTTT.

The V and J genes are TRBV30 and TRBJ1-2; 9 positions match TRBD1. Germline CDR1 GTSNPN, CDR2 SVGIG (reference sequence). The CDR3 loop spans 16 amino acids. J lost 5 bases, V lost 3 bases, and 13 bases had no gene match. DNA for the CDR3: TGTGCCTGGAGGCGGGACAGGGTATTGTCCGGGTATGGCTACACCTTC. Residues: CAWRRDRVLSGYGYTF.

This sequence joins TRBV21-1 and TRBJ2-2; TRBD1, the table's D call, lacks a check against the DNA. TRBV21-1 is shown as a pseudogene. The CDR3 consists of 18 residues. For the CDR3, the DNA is TGTGCCAGCACCTTGACCAACAGGGGGCGAGCGAACACCGGGGAGCTGTTTTTT. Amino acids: CASTLTNRGRANTGELFF.

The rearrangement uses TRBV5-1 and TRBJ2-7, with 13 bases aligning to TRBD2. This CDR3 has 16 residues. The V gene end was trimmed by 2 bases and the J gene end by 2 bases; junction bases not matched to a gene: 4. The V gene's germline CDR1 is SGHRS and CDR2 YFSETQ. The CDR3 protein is CASSFGLAGVPYEQYF. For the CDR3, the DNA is TGCGCCAGCAGCTTTGGACTAGCGGGGGTCCCCTACGAGCAGTACTTC.

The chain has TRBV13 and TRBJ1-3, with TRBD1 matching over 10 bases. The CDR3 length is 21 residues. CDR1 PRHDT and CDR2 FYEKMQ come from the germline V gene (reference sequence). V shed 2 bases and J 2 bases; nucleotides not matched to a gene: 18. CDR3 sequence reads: CASSLSSGRADRGYPGNTIYF. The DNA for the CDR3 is TGTGCCAGCAGCTTATCTTCCGGGAGGGCGGACAGGGGGTATCCTGGAAACACCATATATTTT.

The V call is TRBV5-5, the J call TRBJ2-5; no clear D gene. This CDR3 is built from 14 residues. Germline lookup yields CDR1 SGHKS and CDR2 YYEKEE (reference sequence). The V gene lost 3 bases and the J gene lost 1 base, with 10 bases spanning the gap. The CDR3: CASSWAWFQETQYF. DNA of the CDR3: TGTGCCAGCAGCTGGGCGTGGTTCCAAGAGACCCAGTACTTC. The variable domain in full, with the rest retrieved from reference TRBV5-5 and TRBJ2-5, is DAGVTQSPTHLIKTRGQQVTLRCSPISGHKSVSWYQQVLGQGPQFIFQYYEKEERGRGNFPDRFSARQFPNYSSELNVNALLLGDSALYLCASSWAWFQETQYFGPGTRLLVL.

CDR3 amino acids: CAIRDDWRGRVNTEAFF. The DNA of the CDR3 is TGTGCCATCAGAGACGACTGGCGGGGGCGGGTAAACACTGAAGCTTTCTTT. V is TRBV10-3 and J is TRBJ1-1, with D tentatively TRBD1 (6 bases). Germline assignment: CDR1 ENHRY and CDR2 SYGVKD. CDR3 size: 17 residues. Trimming took 6 bases from V and 2 from J, leaving 22 bases between them.

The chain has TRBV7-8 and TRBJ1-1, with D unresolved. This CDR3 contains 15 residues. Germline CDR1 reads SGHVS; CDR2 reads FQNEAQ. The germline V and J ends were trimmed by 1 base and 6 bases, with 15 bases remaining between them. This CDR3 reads CASSLERGDNAEAFF. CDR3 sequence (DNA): TGTGCCAGCAGCTTAGAGCGCGGGGATAATGCTGAAGCTTTCTTT.

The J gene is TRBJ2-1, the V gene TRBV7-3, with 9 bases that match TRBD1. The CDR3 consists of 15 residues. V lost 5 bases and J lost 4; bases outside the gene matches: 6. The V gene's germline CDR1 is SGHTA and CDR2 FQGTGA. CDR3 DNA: TGTGCCAGCAGCCTAGACAGGGGGGGATACAATGAGCAGTTCTTC. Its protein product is CASSLDRGGYNEQFF.

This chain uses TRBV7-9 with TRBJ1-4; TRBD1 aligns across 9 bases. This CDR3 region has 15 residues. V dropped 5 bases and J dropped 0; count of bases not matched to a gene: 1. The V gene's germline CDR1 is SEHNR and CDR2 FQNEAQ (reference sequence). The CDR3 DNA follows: TGTGCCAGCAGCAGACAGGGGGCAACTAATGAAAAACTGTTTTTT. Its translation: CASSRQGATNEKLFF.

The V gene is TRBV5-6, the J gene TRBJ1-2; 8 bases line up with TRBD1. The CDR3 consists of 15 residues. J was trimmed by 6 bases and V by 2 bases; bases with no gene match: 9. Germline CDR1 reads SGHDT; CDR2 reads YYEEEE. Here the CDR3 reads CASSFGTGWSDGYTF. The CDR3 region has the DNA TGTGCCAGCAGCTTCGGGACAGGATGGTCTGATGGCTACACCTTC.

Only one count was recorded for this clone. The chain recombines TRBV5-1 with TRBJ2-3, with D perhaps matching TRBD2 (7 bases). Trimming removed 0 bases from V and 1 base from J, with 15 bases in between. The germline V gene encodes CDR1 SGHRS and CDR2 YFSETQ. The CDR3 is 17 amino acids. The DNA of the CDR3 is TGCGCCAGCAGCTTGGCTGTGGCGGGGGCTCGCACAGATACGCAGTATTTT. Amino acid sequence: CASSLAVAGARTDTQYF.